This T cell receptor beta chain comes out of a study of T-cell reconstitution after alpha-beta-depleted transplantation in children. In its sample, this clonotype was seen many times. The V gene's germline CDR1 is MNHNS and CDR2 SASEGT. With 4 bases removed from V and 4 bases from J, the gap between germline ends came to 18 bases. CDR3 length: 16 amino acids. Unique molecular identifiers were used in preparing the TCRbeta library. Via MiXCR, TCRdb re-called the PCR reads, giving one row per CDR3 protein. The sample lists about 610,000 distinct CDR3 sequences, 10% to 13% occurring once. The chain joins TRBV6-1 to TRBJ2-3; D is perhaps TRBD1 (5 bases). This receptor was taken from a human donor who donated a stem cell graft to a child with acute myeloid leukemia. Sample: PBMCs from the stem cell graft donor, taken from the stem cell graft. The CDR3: CASSAGSGVGPDTQYF. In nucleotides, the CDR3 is TGTGCCAGCAGTGCGGGCTCCGGAGTGGGGCCAGATACGCAGTATTTT.